This T cell receptor beta chain was recorded in a study of T-cell reconstitution after alpha-beta-depleted transplantation in children. As it was prepared, the TCRbeta library received unique molecular identifiers. TCRdb ran MiXCR on the PCR reads and lists one entry per CDR3 protein. The table lists 360,000 or so distinct CDR3 sequences, about a fifth of them singletons. The CDR3 loop spans 16 amino acids. Germline V gives CDR1 SQVTM, CDR2 ANQGSEA. The V and J ends lost 0 bases and 1 base, in that order; junction bases with no gene match: 3. Sequenced material: PBMCs from the stem cell graft donor, taken from the stem cell graft. This chain connects TRBV29-1 to TRBJ2-2, with 9 bases aligning to TRBD2. The TCR was taken from a human donor who donated a stem cell graft to a child with acute myeloid leukemia. CDR3 coding DNA: TGCAGCGTTGAAGATCAACTAGCGGGGAACACCGGGGAGCTGTTTTTT. Translation: CSVEDQLAGNTGELFF.